The TCR beta chain under discussion was sequenced for a study of T cell responses to AZD1222 COVID-19 vaccine. General study points: Vaccine-related CD4 TCRs covered spike, predominating at 160-218 and 743-854. Clonal diversity was possibly underestimated, and white British individuals and females predominated among donors. Unmutated variant regions reportedly attract nearly half of all spike-specific TCRs.

This clone was counted once. The target antigen is unknown. The length of the CDR3 is 16 residues. The V end lost 4 bases, the J end lost 2 bases, and 17 bases lay between the germline ends. Germline V gives CDR1 LGHNA, CDR2 YNFKEQ. Generated by immunoSEQ multiplex PCR, the TCRdb table keeps only in-frame clones and is missing some. The repertoire includes 150,000 or so clones, 91% of them detected once, and roughly 1.3% sits in the top ten. The gene calls are TRBV4-2 and TRBJ1-2; possibly TRBD1 for D (5 bases). Sequences were derived from peripheral blood, sampled 28 days after the second AZD1222 dose. The clonotype originates from an adult who received the AZD1222 COVID-19 vaccine. CDR3 DNA: TGTGCCAGCAGCCCGTCTGTCGGGGGAGCAAACTATGGCTACACCTTC. Translated: CASSPSVGGANYGYTF.